The 21 T cell receptor beta chains reported below all come from one sample, sequenced in a study of post-analysis software for immune sequencing data. Study-wide points: There were roughly 5 TRBV segments more frequent in patients than controls, and TRBV5-6, TRBV5-1 and TRBV20-1 were among them.

Antigen specificity for these receptors is unknown. TCR beta cDNA libraries included unique molecular identifiers. TCRdb used MiXCR to reprocess the PCR reads, holding one entry per CDR3 protein. The sample records hundreds of thousands of distinct CDR3 sequences, roughly 45% being singletons. The sequenced material came from blood. These receptors originate from a girl aged 10-17 years with multiple sclerosis.

This clonotype came up a few times. The genes are TRBV20-1 and TRBJ2-3; TRBD2 matches 10 bases. J gave up 3 bases and V 8 bases, and 14 bases lay outside the gene matches. CDR3 size: 16 residues. Germline V gene lookup returns CDR1 DFQATT and CDR2 SNEGSKA (reference sequence). Here the CDR3 DNA reads TGCAGTAACCAGGGGAGGAGCGGGAGGGGGACAGATACGCAGTATTTT. Amino acids: CSNQGRSGRGTDTQYF.

This rearrangement joins TRBV7-2 to TRBJ1-1, with unresolved D. The V end lost 1 base, the J end lost 0 bases, and 9 bases lay between the germline ends. CDR1 SGHTA and CDR2 FQGNSA come from the germline V gene. CDR3 length equals 15 residues. As DNA, the CDR3 is TGTGCCAGCAGCTTAGGAGCAGCAGTGAACACTGAAGCTTTCTTT. Protein sequence: CASSLGAAVNTEAFF.

V gene TRBV12-3 or TRBV12-4 combines with J gene TRBJ2-5; D not certain. V was shortened by 5 bases and J by 1 base, with 8 bases between the two germline ends. The CDR3 consists of 13 residues. The CDR3 sequence is CASSRHLQETQYF. The CDR3 DNA is TGTGCCAGCAGTAGACACCTCCAAGAGACCCAGTACTTC.

This clonotype came up a few times. J is TRBJ1-6 and V is TRBV28; possible D gene TRBD1, 5 bases. Germline V CDR1 and CDR2: MDHEN, SYDVKM. CDR3 length: 14 residues. Trimming pared 3 bases from V and 9 bases from J, leaving 12 bases between. CDR3 nucleotide sequence: TGTGCCAGCAGTTTGTGGACGGGGACTTCACCCCTCCACTTT. Amino acid sequence: CASSLWTGTSPLHF.

The rearrangement links TRBV11-2 to TRBJ2-3; 8 bases match TRBD1. Germline CDR1 is SGHAT and CDR2 is FQNNGV. The V segment lost 8 bases and the J segment 3 bases; nucleotides outside the gene matches: 10. CDR3 length: 15 amino acids. CDR3 in amino acids: CASSPYQGATDTQYF. The CDR3 region has the DNA TGTGCCAGCTCGCCCTACCAGGGGGCGACAGATACGCAGTATTTT.

This clonotype appeared a few times. V and J are TRBV6-4 and TRBJ2-3; D unclear. The germline CDR1 and CDR2 sequences are MRHNA and SNTAGT. This CDR3 contains 14 residues. V was trimmed by 4 bases and J by 2 bases, leaving 10 bases between them. Here the CDR3 DNA reads TGTGCCAGCAGTGCGGTACTTTTCACAGATACGCAGTATTTT. This gives the protein CASSAVLFTDTQYF.

In nucleotides, the CDR3 is TGTGCCAGCAGCGTACTCCCGTCGGGGGGAGGGGACTATGGCTACACCTTC. Protein: CASSVLPSGGGDYGYTF. V usage is TRBV9 and J usage is TRBJ1-2; tentative D call: TRBD1 (5 bases). V was trimmed by 1 base and J by 3 bases, leaving 19 bases between them. This CDR3 is built from 17 residues. Germline V gene sequence: CDR1 SGDLS, CDR2 YYNGEE.

Here the CDR3 DNA reads TGCGCCAGCAGCCAAGGGGGGGCAGGATTCAATCAGCCCCAGCATTTT. Translation: CASSQGGAGFNQPQHF. The V call is TRBV4-1, the J call TRBJ1-5; D is possibly TRBD1 (6 bases). Germline lookup yields CDR1 MGHRA and CDR2 YSYEKL. This CDR3 comprises 16 residues. The germline V and J ends were trimmed by 1 base and 3 bases, with 13 bases remaining between them.

This chain links TRBV20-1 with TRBJ2-7; no clear D. Germline CDR1 DFQATT, CDR2 SNEGSKA (reference sequence). The CDR3 totals 12 residues. V was shortened by 0 bases and J by 3 bases, with 6 bases between the two germline ends. The CDR3: CSARDSHYEQYF. CDR3 bases: TGCAGTGCTAGAGATAGTCACTACGAGCAGTACTTC.

The chain recombines TRBV29-1 with TRBJ2-7; possible D gene TRBD2, 5 bases. Deletions cut 4 bases from V and 4 bases from J, with 14 bases between. The germline V gene has CDR1 SQVTM and CDR2 ANQGSEA. The CDR3 covers 13 residues. The CDR3 bases are TGCAGCGTTGGAACGTTCCGGGGATACGAGCAGTACTTC. Translation: CSVGTFRGYEQYF.

This chain links TRBV7-9 with TRBJ2-6; D is unresolved. The germline V and J ends were trimmed by 5 bases and 3 bases, with 14 bases remaining between them. From germline, CDR1 is SEHNR and CDR2 FQNEAQ (reference sequence). The CDR3 has 16 residues. The CDR3 DNA sequence: TGTGCCAGCAGCATCCAGACCGGAGATGGGGCCAACGTCCTGACTTTC. This translates into CASSIQTGDGANVLTF.

The V gene is TRBV12-3 or TRBV12-4, the J gene TRBJ2-4; 7 nucleotides line up with TRBD2. V lost 2 bases and J lost 13; bases outside the gene matches: 14. This CDR3 spans 15 amino acids. This CDR3 reads CASSLMAGVWWEQYF. As DNA, the CDR3 is TGTGCCAGCAGTTTAATGGCGGGAGTATGGTGGGAGCAGTACTTC.

V gene TRBV7-9 combines with J gene TRBJ1-6, with D unclear. The CDR3 extends over 14 amino acids. Germline CDR1 is SEHNR and CDR2 is FQNEAQ (reference sequence). With 5 bases removed from V and 3 bases from J, the gap between germline ends came to 8 bases. CDR3 sequence reads: CASSARNYNSPLHF. CDR3 DNA: TGTGCCAGCAGCGCGAGGAACTATAATTCACCCCTCCACTTT.

There are a few counts of this clonotype. The rearrangement joins TRBV7-9 to TRBJ2-5; D gene unclear. CDR1 and CDR2 from the germline V gene are SEHNR and FQNEAQ (reference sequence). This CDR3 has 11 residues. V dropped 1 base and J dropped 6 bases, with 3 bases sitting between them. This chain's CDR3 is CASSLDKTQYF. The CDR3 coding sequence is TGTGCCAGCAGCTTAGACAAGACCCAGTACTTC. The full variable domain, completed using reference TRBV7-9 and TRBJ2-5, is DTGVSQNPRHKITKRGQNVTFRCDPISEHNRLYWYRQTLGQGPEFLTYFQNEAQLEKSRLLSDRFSAERPKGSFSTLEIQRTEQGDSAMYLCASSLDKTQYFGPGTRLLVL.

With respect to this clonotype: One end of the junction fails to match germline, which may point to a read error. The genes are TRBV6-5 and TRBJ2-3; 8 nucleotides line up with TRBD1. The CDR3 consists of 15 residues. CDR1 and CDR2 from the germline V gene are MNHEY and SVGAGI. DNA of the CDR3: TGTGCCAGCAGTCCCAGGACAGGGTGGCCAGATACGCGGTATTTT. Amino acid sequence: CASSPRTGWPDTRYF.

This clonotype was recorded only once. This chain uses TRBV6-1 with TRBJ2-3; 10 bases map to TRBD1. The ends lost 6 bases at V and 9 bases at J; junction bases unmatched: 9. CDR1 is MNHNS, CDR2 SASEGT, per germline. The CDR3 contains 14 residues. As DNA, the CDR3 is TGTGCCAGCAGAGGGACAGGGGCCCAAGGGACGCAGTATTTT. Its translation: CASRGTGAQGTQYF.

This clonotype was seen a single time. J is TRBJ2-2 and V is TRBV7-2, with D perhaps matching TRBD1 (6 bases). The V gene's germline CDR1 is SGHTA and CDR2 FQGNSA. The V end was cut by 0 bases, the J end by 6 bases, with 14 bases between. The length of the CDR3 is 16 residues. The CDR3 is CASSLAGQGFSGELFF. CDR3 coding DNA: TGTGCCAGCAGCTTAGCCGGGCAGGGGTTTTCCGGGGAGCTGTTTTTT.

Here the CDR3 reads CASSYPTGFDQPQHF. The CDR3 DNA sequence: TGTGCCAGCAGTTACCCTACAGGGTTTGATCAGCCCCAGCATTTT. The chain combines TRBV6-9 with TRBJ1-5; maybe TRBD1 (6 bases). The V end lost 3 bases, the J end lost 5 bases, and 14 bases lay between the germline ends. This CDR3 region has 15 residues. Germline lookup yields CDR1 MNHGY and CDR2 SVAAGI.

This clonotype was detected only a few times. The rearrangement uses TRBV5-6 and TRBJ2-7; either TRBD1 or TRBD2 may supply D (6 bases each). The CDR3 runs 14 residues. Trimming left V 4 bases short and J 4 bases short, with 15 bases between. The germline V gene has CDR1 SGHDT and CDR2 YYEEEE. CDR3: CASSTPGAGYEQYF. CDR3 nucleotide sequence: TGTGCCAGCAGCACACCGGGGGCGGGGTACGAGCAGTACTTC.

The rearrangement joins TRBV9 to TRBJ1-5, with unresolved D. Per germline, CDR1 SGDLS and CDR2 YYNGEE. The CDR3 has 14 amino acids. Trimming stripped 0 bases from V and 5 bases from J, with 9 bases between. CDR3 DNA sequence: TGTGCCAGCAGCGTAGACGGGCGGGATCAGCCCCAGCATTTT. Protein product: CASSVDGRDQPQHF.

The rearrangement joins TRBV15 to TRBJ2-5, with 7 bases identical to TRBD2. CDR3 length equals 16 residues. Germline CDR1 reads LNHNV; CDR2 reads YYDKDF (reference sequence). V lost 5 bases and J lost 4; bases outside the gene matches: 13. CDR3 sequence reads: CATSQRLASKGETQYF. The CDR3 DNA is TGTGCCACCAGCCAAAGACTAGCATCTAAGGGAGAGACCCAGTACTTC.